The 19 T cell receptor beta chains below all came from one sample that was sequenced in a study of shared clonotypes between healthy human individuals. Clones were sequenced by immunoSEQ multiplex PCR, and TCRdb holds only the in-frame ones, with some missing. The sample records more than 550,000 clones, roughly 94% being singletons. It was CD45RO-negative cells, positively selected for CCR7, that made up naive CD8 cells, with terminally differentiated effector memory CD45RA+ cells excluded. The sequencing sample was made of naive CD8+ T cells sorted from blood. The receptors derive from a man aged 30 to 45 in good health.

The chain employs TRBV2 and TRBJ2-7; 9 nucleotides line up with TRBD2. Germline lookup yields CDR1 SNHLY and CDR2 FYNNEI. The CDR3 has 14 residues. The V gene end was trimmed by 8 bases and the J gene end by 0 bases; junction bases not matched to a gene: 5. The CDR3 region has the DNA TGTGCCAGCGCTAGCGGGAAACACTCCTACGAGCAGTACTTC. Amino acid sequence: CASASGKHSYEQYF.

This clone was seen once. V is TRBV2 and J is TRBJ2-7; 9 nucleotides line up with TRBD2. The V gene end was trimmed by 8 bases and the J gene end by 0 bases; junction bases not matched to a gene: 14. The germline CDR1 and CDR2 sequences are SNHLY and FYNNEI. The CDR3 totals 17 residues. CDR3 DNA sequence: TGTGCCAGCTCCCCCGGCGGGAGGGCCGATCTCTCCTACGAGCAGTACTTC. This sequence encodes CASSPGGRADLSYEQYF.

The chain is built from TRBV11-2 and TRBJ2-7; 10 positions match TRBD1. The V segment lost 5 bases and the J segment 7 bases; nucleotides outside the gene matches: 8. The germline gives CDR1 SGHAT, CDR2 FQNNGV. This CDR3 has 14 amino acids. CDR3 nucleotides: TGTGCCAGCAGCCTCGGGACAGGGGATTGGGAGCAGTACTTC. It is translated as CASSLGTGDWEQYF.

The V call is TRBV15, the J call TRBJ2-7; 10 bases match TRBD1. CDR1 is LNHNV and CDR2 is YYDKDF in the germline V gene (reference sequence). The CDR3 extends over 14 amino acids. V was clipped by 8 bases and J by 3 bases; unmatched bases: 7. The CDR3 here is CATRRDRGSYEQYF. The DNA of the CDR3 is TGTGCCACCCGGAGGGACAGGGGAAGCTACGAGCAGTACTTC.

The rearrangement joins TRBV4-2 to TRBJ2-7; 9 bases agree with TRBD1. Germline CDR1 LGHNA, CDR2 YNFKEQ. Trimming at V came to 5 bases and at J to 1 base, leaving 3 bases not matched to a gene. The CDR3 loop spans 14 amino acids. CDR3 in DNA: TGTGCCAGCAGCGCCGGGACAGGGTCCTACGAGCAGTACTTC. Protein sequence: CASSAGTGSYEQYF.

The chain carries TRBV5-5 and TRBJ2-7; perhaps TRBD2 as D (6 bases). Germline loops: CDR1 SGHKS, CDR2 YYEKEE (reference sequence). CDR3 length: 15 amino acids. The V gene lost 3 bases and the J gene lost 2 bases, with 15 bases spanning the gap. CDR3 bases: TGTGCCAGCAGCTGGAGGGTCGGAGGTACCTACGAGCAGTACTTC. It yields the protein CASSWRVGGTYEQYF.

The chain has TRBV28 and TRBJ2-1; 11 nucleotides agree with TRBD1. Looked up from germline, CDR1 is MDHEN and CDR2 is SYDVKM. The V segment lost 3 bases and the J segment 9 bases; nucleotides outside the gene matches: 4. The CDR3 has 14 amino acids. The CDR3 DNA follows: TGTGCCAGCAGTTTCCCGGACAGGGGGCCTGAGCAGTTCTTC. It codes for CASSFPDRGPEQFF.

The rearrangement uses TRBV6-1 and TRBJ2-3; perhaps TRBD2 as D (5 bases). V was cut by 3 bases and J by 6 bases, with 13 bases left in between. The CDR3 totals 14 residues. Germline lookup yields CDR1 MNHNS and CDR2 SASEGT. The CDR3 DNA follows: TGTGCCAGCAGTGATCCCAGCGGTGAGGATACGCAGTATTTT. Translated: CASSDPSGEDTQYF.

The gene calls are TRBV19 and TRBJ1-5; D may be TRBD1 (6 bases). This CDR3 has 17 residues. Trimming took off 4 bases at V and 5 bases at J, with 21 bases between the two ends. CDR1 is LNHDA, CDR2 SQIVND, per germline (reference sequence). As DNA, the CDR3 is TGTGCCAGTAGTAAGGTCCGTAGGACAGATAGTTATCAGCCCCAGCATTTT. Translating gives CASSKVRRTDSYQPQHF. The whole variable domain, filled in from reference TRBV19 and TRBJ1-5, reads DGGITQSPKYLFRKEGQNVTLSCEQNLNHDAMYWYRQDPGQGLRLIYYSQIVNDFQKGDIAEGYSVSREKKESFPLTVTSAQKNPTAFYLCASSKVRRTDSYQPQHFGDGTRLSIL.

The chain is built from TRBV7-9 and TRBJ2-7; 8 bases agree with TRBD2. Germline V gene data show CDR1 as SEHNR and CDR2 as FQNEAQ (reference sequence). CDR3 length: 15 amino acids. The junction had 5 bases not matched to a gene; V was cut back by 3 bases and J by 1 base. Written as DNA, the CDR3 is TGTGCCAGCAGCTTCGCTAGCGGGCTATCCTACGAGCAGTACTTC. This gives the protein CASSFASGLSYEQYF.

Here the CDR3 reads CASSQDYQRMSPDTQYF. Here the CDR3 DNA reads TGCGCCAGCAGCCAAGATTATCAGCGGATGTCCCCAGATACGCAGTATTTT. The chain couples TRBV4-3 to TRBJ2-3; tentatively, D is TRBD2 (5 bases). The germline V gene encodes CDR1 LGHNA and CDR2 YSLEER. V was pared by 0 bases and J by 4 bases, with 17 bases between. There are 17 residues in the CDR3.

Worth noting for this clone: An end of the junction differs from the germline gene, which may be a read error. The chain joins TRBV28 to TRBJ2-7; 12 nucleotides agree with TRBD2. The germline V gene encodes CDR1 MDHEN and CDR2 SYDVKM. The CDR3 is 14 residues long. The CDR3 DNA follows: TGTGCCAGCAGTATCCCCGGGACTAGCGGGCCCGGAGGCTTC. Residues: CASSIPGTSGPGGF.

J is TRBJ2-1 and V is TRBV5-4, with 11 bases aligning to TRBD2. Germline loops: CDR1 SGHNT, CDR2 YYREEE (reference sequence). This CDR3 has 15 residues. V dropped 4 bases and J dropped 7; count of bases not matched to a gene: 7. For the CDR3, the DNA is TGTGCCAGCAGCATAACTAGCGGGAGTGGAAATGAGCAGTTCTTC. Residues: CASSITSGSGNEQFF.

The CDR3 DNA sequence: TGTGCCAGCAGCTTGGCGGGACAAGGGAGTATGGATACGCAGTATTTT. It translates to CASSLAGQGSMDTQYF. The chain joins TRBV5-8 to TRBJ2-3; maybe TRBD1 (6 bases). V gave up 0 bases and J gave up 6 bases, with 17 bases separating them. The CDR3 extends over 16 amino acids. Per the germline V gene, CDR1 is SGHTS and CDR2 is YDEGEE.

This clone was observed a few times. The chain uses TRBV7-9 and TRBJ1-3; D uncertain. This CDR3 spans 16 amino acids. V dropped 4 bases and J dropped 0 bases, with 13 bases sitting between them. The germline V gene has CDR1 SEHNR and CDR2 FQNEAQ (reference sequence). CDR3 DNA: TGTGCCAGCAGCTCCACCGACGGTAACTCTGGAAACACCATATATTTT. It specifies CASSSTDGNSGNTIYF.

The gene calls are TRBV28 and TRBJ2-1; D perhaps matches TRBD1 (6 bases). V was clipped by 3 bases and J by 3 bases, with 12 bases between them. CDR1 MDHEN and CDR2 SYDVKM come from the germline V gene. This CDR3 comprises 15 residues. The CDR3 DNA sequence: TGTGCCAGCAGTTTCGGGACATCGGTCTACAATGAGCAGTTCTTC. Translated, it gives CASSFGTSVYNEQFF.

The J gene is TRBJ2-3, the V gene TRBV19; a weak D match, TRBD2 (5 bases). Germline V gene data show CDR1 as LNHDA and CDR2 as SQIVND (reference sequence). Deletions cut 5 bases from V and 5 bases from J, with 14 bases between. The CDR3 spans 14 residues. CDR3 nucleotide sequence: TGTGCCAGTAGTTTTGTCGGGATGATAGATACGCAGTATTTT. Its translation: CASSFVGMIDTQYF.

The chain recombines TRBV7-9 with TRBJ2-3; D unclear. The CDR3 is made up of 16 amino acids. V lost 9 bases to trimming and J lost 2 bases, with 21 bases between them. Germline assignment: CDR1 SEHNR and CDR2 FQNEAQ (reference sequence). The CDR3 protein is CASTPEGSFYTDTQYF. The CDR3, as DNA: TGTGCCAGTACCCCGGAAGGGTCTTTCTACACAGATACGCAGTATTTT. Full variable domain (rest looked up from reference TRBV7-9 and TRBJ2-3): DTGVSQNPRHKITKRGQNVTFRCDPISEHNRLYWYRQTLGQGPEFLTYFQNEAQLEKSRLLSDRFSAERPKGSFSTLEIQRTEQGDSAMYLCASTPEGSFYTDTQYFGPGTRLTVL.

The V gene is TRBV28, the J gene TRBJ2-6, with TRBD2 matching over 11 bases. The germline gives CDR1 MDHEN, CDR2 SYDVKM. After removal of 6 bases from V and 1 base from J, the junction contained 11 bases not matched to a gene. This CDR3 is built from 19 residues. CDR3 nucleotides: TGTGCCAGCAGCTTTATTGATAGCGGGAGGGGGTCTGGGGCCAACGTCCTGACTTTC. Amino acid sequence: CASSFIDSGRGSGANVLTF.